This TCR beta chain was sequenced during a study of T cell responses to AZD1222 COVID-19 vaccine. Trimming took off 0 bases at V and 8 bases at J, with 18 bases between the two ends. Looked up from germline, CDR1 is SGHNT and CDR2 is YYREEE (reference sequence). The CDR3 extends over 16 amino acids. Produced via immunoSEQ multiplex PCR; TCRdb's table is partial and in-frame only. The table shows about 140,000 clones, with approximately 90% occurring only once. This receptor was identified in an adult in good health. The gene calls are TRBV5-4 and TRBJ1-3, with D perhaps TRBD1 (5 bases). Source: peripheral blood, taken on day 0 of AZD1222 vaccination. As DNA, the CDR3 is TGTGCCAGCAGCTTGGGCGGGGGACGGTTCGGACACACCATATATTTT. Its protein product is CASSLGGGRFGHTIYF.